Listed below are T cell receptor beta chains from one sample, sequenced in a study of T cells in Graves' hyperthyroidism and ophthalmopathy. Each CDR3 protein is one row after TCRdb ran MiXCR on the multiplex PCR reads. The sample carries about 420,000 distinct CDR3 sequences, roughly an eighth recorded once. The sample taken for sequencing was blood. The receptors stem from a woman aged 18-29 years with Graves' hyperthyroidism. The CDR3 runs from the conserved cysteine through the conserved F or W. D genes are given only for firm matches. Only part of the rows carry a size: once, few, many, or a class if the clone is expanded.

>many|TRBV2|TRBJ1-6|NA
TGTGCCAGCAGTCATTATAATTCACCCCTCCACTTT
CASSHYNSPLHF
>many|TRBV28|TRBJ1-2|NA
TGTGCCAGCAGTTTATTCGGGGGGATTAACTATGGCTACACCTTC
CASSLFGGINYGYTF
>many|TRBV7-2|TRBJ2-1|NA
TGTGCCAGCAGCTCCCAAGGGGGGGGTGGGGCCAATGAGCAGTTCTTC
CASSSQGGGGANEQFF
>many|TRBV20-1|TRBJ1-4|NA
TGCAGTGCTAGACAGGACGGGAATGAAAAACTGTTTTTT
CSARQDGNEKLFF
>many|TRBV24-1|TRBJ1-5|NA
TGTGCCACCAGTGACTGGCAGGCCCCGTATAGCAATCAGCCCCAGCATTTT
CATSDWQAPYSNQPQHF
>many|TRBV5-1|TRBJ1-1|NA
TGCGCCAGCAGCTTGGAAGGGCGTACTGAAGCTTTCTTT
CASSLEGRTEAFF
>few|TRBV5-4|TRBJ1-2|TRBD1
TGTGCCAGCAGCTACTTCTTACAGGGGGCTGGCTACACCTTC
CASSYFLQGAGYTF
>many|TRBV27|TRBJ2-1|NA
TGTGCCAGCAGTTTGGTTGGCCGGTTATCCTACAATGAGCAGTTCTTC
CASSLVGRLSYNEQFF
>many|TRBV18|TRBJ2-1|NA
TGTGCCAGCTCCCCCTCACCCGGCTACAATGAGCAGTTCTTC
CASSPSPGYNEQFF
>many|TRBV20-1|TRBJ1-1|TRBD1
TGCAGTGTTTATCCCCAGGGGGTGGTGAGAACTATAGCTTTCTTT
CSVYPQGVVRTIAFF
>many|TRBV11-3|TRBJ2-1|TRBD2
TGTGCCAGCAGCTTGGGTTGGACTAGCGGGGTGGATGAGCAGTTCTTC
CASSLGWTSGVDEQFF
>many|TRBV28|TRBJ2-1|NA
TGTGCCAGCAGTACCGGCCATGAGCAGTTCTTC
CASSTGHEQFF
>many|TRBV6-1|TRBJ1-2|NA
TGTGCCAGCAGGACCTTCGACGGGACCTATGGCTACACCTTC
CASRTFDGTYGYTF
>many|TRBV7-2|TRBJ2-7|TRBD2
TGTGCCAGCACCAGGACTAGCGGGAACTACGAGCAGTACTTC
CASTRTSGNYEQYF
>many|TRBV2|TRBJ2-5|NA
TGTGCCAGCAGTTTTTTTAGGGACGAGACCCAGTACTTC
CASSFFRDETQYF
>many|TRBV5-5|TRBJ1-2|NA
TGTGCCAGCAGCTTGGAAGTAGGAACGAACTACTATGGCTACACCTTC
CASSLEVGTNYYGYTF
>many|TRBV4-3|TRBJ1-3|TRBD1
TGCGCCAGCAGCCAGGCCGGACAGGACTCTGGAAACACCATATATTTT
CASSQAGQDSGNTIYF
>many|TRBV7-2|TRBJ1-1|NA
TGTGCCAGCAGCCTATACGACAGAGACACTGAAGCTTTCTTT
CASSLYDRDTEAFF
>NA|TRBV29-1|TRBJ2-7|NA
TGCAGCACTAGAGACGGATCCTACGAGCAGTACTTC
CSTRDGSYEQYF
>many|TRBV2|TRBJ1-1|NA
TGTGCCAGCAGTGAAGCGCGGATAAACACTGAAGCTTTCTTT
CASSEARINTEAFF
>few|TRBV6-1|TRBJ2-3|TRBD1
TGTGCCAGCAGTGAATCGGTGCAGGGGGCAGATACGCAGTATTTT
CASSESVQGADTQYF
>NA|TRBV25-1|TRBJ2-7|TRBD1
TGTGCCAGCAGTGTATACAGGGGGTTCTCCCTCGAGCAGTACTTC
CASSVYRGFSLEQYF
>few|TRBV5-1|TRBJ1-6|NA
TGCGCCAGCAGCTTGGAGGGGCGTGGAAACAATTCACCCCTCCACTTT
CASSLEGRGNNSPLHF
>NA|TRBV29-1|TRBJ2-5|NA
TGCAGCGTTGGGGGGGGGGCCCGCACTGGGGAGACCCAGTACTTC
CSVGGGARTGETQYF
>many|TRBV28|TRBJ2-1|TRBD1
TGTGCCAGCAGTACCCCCGGGACAGGGGCGTATGAGCAGTTCTTC
CASSTPGTGAYEQFF